This TCR beta chain was sequenced in a study of PD-1 blockade in classical Hodgkin lymphoma (dated by TCRdb to between 2020 and 2021). In the study overall: Nivolumab dosing was 3 mg/kg intravenously every 2 weeks, continuing until either disease progression or unacceptable toxicity. To define a peripheral blood immune signature of response to PD-1 blockade in classical Hodgkin lymphoma, the study combined TCR beta sequencing with CyTOF. Points the paper makes about the study in general: Baseline TCR diversity was reported to be lower in newly diagnosed patients than in healthy donors, and even lower in relapsed/refractory patients. Lower diversity was observed in patients in whom nivolumab was started less than 1 year after ASCT, and these patients were excluded from later analyses so that confounding by immune reconstitution would be avoided. Baseline diversity similar to that of newly diagnosed patients was observed in trial patients achieving complete response, whereas significantly lower diversity was observed in partial responders and progressors. Only a single clinical trial cohort was studied, and what caused the repertoire differences, possibly disease activity or prior therapy, remained undefined. CD4+ but not CD8+ TCR diversity rose significantly by C4D1 (p=0.0027 vs p=0.16), most apparent in complete responders (p=0.02).

Read against the paper, the sample's time point label means: cycle 4 day 1 (C4D1), after 5 to 7 weeks of nivolumab. Relapse after autologous stem cell transplantation had occurred in all trial patients, and cohorts A, B and C were distinguished by prior brentuximab vedotin exposure. The trial cohort comprised around 60 patients with relapsed/refractory classical Hodgkin lymphoma whose best overall responses were complete response, partial response or progressive disease. Trial patients were treated with single-agent nivolumab in the multi-cohort phase II CheckMate 205 trial. Best overall response was determined by an independent review committee according to the 2007 International Working Group response criteria. Trial PBMCs were collected immediately before nivolumab initiation (C1D1) and during therapy at cycle 2 day 1 and cycle 4 day 1. After peripheral blood was drawn into 8 mL Vacutainer Cell Preparation Tubes, PBMCs were isolated by centrifugation and then cryopreserved.

In the germline V gene (reference sequence), CDR1 corresponds to MNHEY and CDR2 to SMNVEV. The CDR3 sequence holds 15 residues, the cysteine and phenylalanine included. Solely the CDR3 DNA is kept, with 45 bases framed from the first base. From V the trimming removes 6 bases and from J it removes 1 base, while the gene matches leave 6 bases of the junction unaccounted for. On this clone itself: Its antigen is still unknown. It has no much larger one-base neighbor in the sample; base qualities were not kept.

The Qiagen DNeasy kit was used to extract genomic DNA from unsorted PBMCs and from the negatively selected CD4+ and CD8+ fractions. TCR beta CDR3 regions were subjected to amplification by immunoSEQ multiplex PCR with primers that anneal to V and J segments. A synthetic immune receptor repertoire was used to minimize amplification bias, and any remaining bias was removed computationally after sequencing. Under the source paper's analysis protocol: Custom Python scripts were used to quantify repertoire diversity as the Shannon entropy index. Unsorted, CD4+ and CD8+ repertoires were analyzed separately, except for combined analyses in which CD4+ and CD8+ sequences were merged in silico. A clone was considered expanded if an increase in frequency of at least 2-fold after treatment relative to C1D1 was found, and a pseudocount of 0.5 was applied to clones undetected at baseline. Clones with 0 or 1 copy at C1D1 were defined as singleton clones, while clones with 2 or more copies were defined as non-singleton clones. Clones expanded in unsorted samples were assigned a CD4+, CD8+ or unknown annotation through matching of protein sequences in sorted samples from the same patient. Wilcoxon tests on paired samples were used to test diversity changes from C1D1 to C4D1. In TCRdb, the immuneACCESS table is reduced to in-frame sequences with V and J assigned. These tables do not hold every clone; where another copy was compared, an unresolved V gene accounts for under half, and the others remain unexplained. The V and J calls and clone size are taken from that table; D and trimming were inferred from the DNA. Across this sample there are 7,000 to 7,500 clones, with over 60% seen only once. Together, the top ten hold roughly 40% of the sample.

The TCR sequence derives from a human donor with classical Hodgkin lymphoma. The chain links TRBV27 with TRBJ1-2; a stretch of 9 junction bases matches TRBD1. The material sequenced was peripheral blood mononuclear cells (PBMCs), taken before the fourth cycle of nivolumab. DNA sequence: TGTGCCAGCAGGGCTATGGGACAGGGTAACTATGGCTACACCTTC. Its translation reads: CASRAMGQGNYGYTF.